This passage covers 30 T cell receptor beta chains from one sample sequenced in a study of cytomegalovirus exposure and HLA in healthy donors. Researchers ran the PCR with 60 Vbeta and 13 Jbeta primers. Clones were read by immunoSEQ multiplex PCR, and TCRdb kept only the in-frame ones, dropping some. The data contain about 190,000 clones, 70% to 75% of them singletons. The sample was PBMCs. Source of these receptors: a man aged 30 to 45 in good health and CMV-seropositive.

The V and J genes are TRBV30 and TRBJ2-7; 9 bases map to TRBD1. The CDR3 covers 16 residues. Trimming took 1 base from V and 7 from J; bases not matched to a gene: 14. Looked up from germline, CDR1 is GTSNPN and CDR2 is SVGIG (reference sequence). This CDR3 is CAWSAKTGGLRGEQYF. The CDR3 region has the DNA TGTGCCTGGAGTGCAAAGACAGGGGGGCTCCGTGGAGAGCAGTACTTC. The full variable domain, in which reference TRBV30 and TRBJ2-7 provide the parts outside the CDR3, is SQTIHQWPATLVQPVGSPLSLECTVEGTSNPNLYWYRQAAGRGLQLLFYSVGIGQISSEVPQNLSASRPQDRQFILSSKKLLLSDSGFYLCAWSAKTGGLRGEQYFGPGTRLTVT.

V usage is TRBV4-1 and J usage is TRBJ1-6; D possibly corresponds to TRBD1 (5 bases). The V end lost 1 base, the J end lost 0 bases, and 7 bases lay between the germline ends. The CDR3 consists of 16 residues. Germline lookup yields CDR1 MGHRA and CDR2 YSYEKL. The CDR3 sequence: CASSQGDSSYNSPLHF. As DNA, the CDR3 is TGCGCCAGCAGCCAAGGAGACAGCTCCTATAATTCACCCCTCCACTTT.

The chain recombines TRBV4-2 with TRBJ2-5, with 7 bases fitting TRBD2. Germline-derived CDR1 and CDR2 are LGHNA and YNFKEQ. The ends lost 1 base at V and 3 bases at J; junction bases unmatched: 2. The CDR3 is made up of 14 amino acids. CDR3 region: CASSQGGGEETQYF. In DNA, the CDR3 is TGTGCCAGCAGCCAAGGGGGGGGAGAAGAGACCCAGTACTTC.

V and J are TRBV7-2 and TRBJ2-5; 8 bases map to TRBD2. V trimming: 5 bases; J trimming: 5 bases; junction bases outside the gene matches: 4. From germline, CDR1 is SGHTA and CDR2 FQGNSA. CDR3 length equals 13 residues. The CDR3 DNA is TGTGCCAGCAGCCTGGGACTAGTTGAGACCCAGTACTTC. Translated, it gives CASSLGLVETQYF.

As DNA, the CDR3 is TGCGCCAGCAGCCCTCGTTCGGCGGGAGGGCCGAGGGCAGATACGCAGTATTTT. This encodes CASSPRSAGGPRADTQYF. This chain links TRBV5-1 with TRBJ2-3; TRBD2 matches at 9 bases. The CDR3 contains 18 residues. CDR1 and CDR2 (germline): SGHRS, YFSETQ. Trimming cost V 4 bases and J 4 bases; bases outside gene matches: 16.

The J gene is TRBJ2-3, the V gene TRBV5-1; TRBD2 agrees at 9 bases. Trimming took 0 bases from V and 4 from J; bases not matched to a gene: 9. CDR3 length: 17 amino acids. Per the germline V gene, CDR1 is SGHRS and CDR2 is YFSETQ. This chain's CDR3 is CASSLVPSGARADTQYF. DNA of the CDR3: TGCGCCAGCAGCTTGGTGCCTAGCGGGGCGCGGGCAGATACGCAGTATTTT.

The gene calls are TRBV29-1 and TRBJ1-4; perhaps TRBD1 as D (6 bases). The V gene lost 5 bases and the J gene lost 5 bases, with 15 bases spanning the gap. Germline CDR1 reads SQVTM; CDR2 reads ANQGSEA. CDR3 length: 14 residues. The CDR3 sequence is CSVSNRVGNEKLFF. The CDR3 DNA follows: TGCAGCGTTTCCAACAGGGTAGGCAATGAAAAACTGTTTTTT.

The V gene is TRBV30, the J gene TRBJ2-3; D ambiguous. Trimming cost V 3 bases and J 0 bases, with 7 bases left between them. CDR3 length: 13 amino acids. Germline CDR1 and CDR2: GTSNPN and SVGIG (reference sequence). The CDR3 nucleotides read TGTGCCTGGAGCTCGGGTAGCACAGATACGCAGTATTTT. It encodes CAWSSGSTDTQYF.

This clone appeared once. This sequence joins TRBV5-8 and TRBJ1-2; a possible D gene is TRBD1 (5 bases). Trimming took off 0 bases at V and 3 bases at J, with 12 bases between the two ends. Germline-derived CDR1 and CDR2 are SGHTS and YDEGEE. The CDR3 spans 15 residues. CDR3 region: CASSLEVQGYYGYTF. DNA of the CDR3: TGTGCCAGCAGCTTGGAGGTCCAGGGCTACTATGGCTACACCTTC.

The V and J genes are TRBV5-1 and TRBJ2-1, with 10 bases lining up with TRBD2. This CDR3 is built from 16 residues. V dropped 0 bases and J dropped 6; count of bases not matched to a gene: 6. Germline lookup yields CDR1 SGHRS and CDR2 YFSETQ. The CDR3 DNA reads as TGCGCCAGCAGCTTGGTAACTAGCGGGATAGTCAATGAGCAGTTCTTC. Encoded protein: CASSLVTSGIVNEQFF.

The chain joins TRBV30 to TRBJ2-5; 7 bases are a match to TRBD1. V shed 4 bases, J shed 5 bases, and the junction held 7 bases outside the gene matches. This CDR3 contains 13 residues. Germline values: CDR1 GTSNPN, CDR2 SVGIG (reference sequence). CDR3 bases: TGTGCCTGGACAATAGGGGGCGGGGAGACCCAGTACTTC. It encodes CAWTIGGGETQYF.

The J gene is TRBJ2-1, the V gene TRBV5-1, with 9 bases aligning to TRBD1. Germline CDR1 reads SGHRS; CDR2 reads YFSETQ. The CDR3 runs to 16 residues. V lost 0 bases to trimming and J lost 8 bases; unmatched junction nucleotides: 9. The CDR3 DNA follows: TGCGCCAGCAGCTTGGCCATACAGGGGGCAGTCCATGAGCAGTTCTTC. Translated: CASSLAIQGAVHEQFF. Full variable domain (outside the CDR3, taken from reference TRBV5-1 and TRBJ2-1): KAGVTQTPRYLIKTRGQQVTLSCSPISGHRSVSWYQQTPGQGLQFLFEYFSETQRNKGNFPGRFSGRQFSNSRSEMNVSTLELGDSALYLCASSLAIQGAVHEQFFGPGTRLTVL.

This chain connects TRBV6-4 to TRBJ2-3, with 7 bases matching TRBD1. Trimming took 5 bases from V and 6 from J; bases not matched to a gene: 8. This CDR3 comprises 14 residues. Germline V gives CDR1 MRHNA, CDR2 SNTAGT. CDR3 amino acids: CASSLDRISDTQYF. For the CDR3, the DNA is TGTGCCAGCAGTTTGGACAGGATAAGTGATACGCAGTATTTT.

The rearrangement links TRBV7-2 to TRBJ2-5; perhaps TRBD1 as D (6 bases). The J call is uncertain, as TRBJ2-7 better fits the DNA end. Germline CDR1 and CDR2: SGHTA and FQGNSA. CDR3 size: 17 residues. In DNA, the CDR3 is TGTGCCAGCAGCTTAGTATGGGGTCAGGGGAGCTCCTACGAGCAGTACTTC. Its protein is CASSLVWGQGSSYEQYF.

This chain links TRBV28 with TRBJ2-7; D not resolved. CDR3 length: 12 amino acids. The V end lost 8 bases, the J end lost 12 bases, and 20 bases lay between the germline ends. CDR1 is MDHEN, CDR2 SYDVKM, per germline. The DNA of the CDR3 is TGTGCCAGCCGAATACCCCCCGAGCCGCGGTACTTC. Translation gives CASRIPPEPRYF.

This chain joins TRBV4-1 and TRBJ1-5, with TRBD1 as a possible D gene (5 bases). Germline V gene sequence: CDR1 MGHRA, CDR2 YSYEKL. Trimming removed 0 bases from V and 4 bases from J, with 16 bases in between. The CDR3 sequence is 17 residues long. Written as DNA, the CDR3 is TGCGCCAGCAGCCAAGAGACCCCCCCAGGGCTGAATCAGCCCCAGCATTTT. It translates to CASSQETPPGLNQPQHF.

The chain combines TRBV4-2 with TRBJ2-7, with 8 nucleotides matching TRBD2. CDR1 LGHNA and CDR2 YNFKEQ come from the germline V gene. This CDR3 region has 12 residues. The trim removed 5 bases at V and 8 bases at J, leaving 5 bases unmatched. The CDR3 region is CASSSSGLQQYF. Written as DNA, the CDR3 is TGTGCCAGCAGCTCTAGCGGGTTGCAGCAGTACTTC.

The CDR3 reads CASTGLVRDTQYF. In nucleotides, the CDR3 is TGTGCCAGCACCGGACTAGTTAGGGATACGCAGTATTTT. The V call is TRBV2, the J call TRBJ2-3; 7 positions match TRBD2. CDR3 length: 13 residues. V shed 7 bases and J 6 bases; nucleotides not matched to a gene: 7. Germline CDR1 and CDR2: SNHLY and FYNNEI.

This clone was recorded a few times. This chain links TRBV2 with TRBJ2-5; 8 bases are a match to TRBD2. The assigned J gene may be wrong: the sequence end matches TRBJ2-7 better. Germline assignment: CDR1 SNHLY and CDR2 FYNNEI. CDR3 length: 13 residues. CDR3 region: CASRLALAYEQYF. The CDR3, as DNA: TGTGCCAGCCGACTAGCGTTGGCCTACGAGCAGTACTTC.

The CDR3 region is CASSPTVSGVRETQYF. The CDR3 bases are TGCGCCAGCAGCCCAACGGTTAGCGGAGTGAGGGAGACCCAGTACTTC. This chain uses TRBV5-1 with TRBJ2-5; D is possibly TRBD2 (6 bases). This CDR3 has 16 residues. Germline assignment: CDR1 SGHRS and CDR2 YFSETQ. The V end lost 4 bases, the J end lost 5 bases, and 21 bases lay between the germline ends. Complete variable domain (other parts from reference TRBV5-1 and TRBJ2-5): KAGVTQTPRYLIKTRGQQVTLSCSPISGHRSVSWYQQTPGQGLQFLFEYFSETQRNKGNFPGRFSGRQFSNSRSEMNVSTLELGDSALYLCASSPTVSGVRETQYFGPGTRLLVL.

The sample holds one count of this clone. This chain uses TRBV11-3 with TRBJ2-7; 7 bases fit TRBD2. Per germline, CDR1 SGHNT and CDR2 YENEEA. V shed 4 bases and J 12 bases; nucleotides not matched to a gene: 6. The CDR3 is 11 amino acids. CDR3 sequence reads: CASSSRGEGYF. The CDR3 nucleotides are TGTGCCAGCAGCTCCCGGGGGGAGGGGTACTTC.

This clone has more than one count but fewer than ten. V is TRBV29-1 and J is TRBJ2-5; 12 bases agree with TRBD2. This CDR3 region has 12 residues. The germline CDR1 and CDR2 sequences are SQVTM and ANQGSEA. The CDR3 DNA reads TGCACTGGGGGACTAGCGGGAGAGACCCAGTACTTC. It specifies CTGGLAGETQYF.

In this sample, this clone turned up a few times. This rearrangement joins TRBV27 to TRBJ2-5, with D perhaps TRBD1 (7 bases). V lost 2 bases, J lost 7 bases, and 11 bases lay in between. This CDR3 spans 13 amino acids. Looked up from germline, CDR1 is MNHEY and CDR2 is SMNVEV (reference sequence). In DNA form, the CDR3 reads TGTGCCAGCAGTTTAGGGCAGGGGGGGACCCAGTACTTC. Protein: CASSLGQGGTQYF.

This chain uses TRBV28 with TRBJ2-5; no clear D gene. The J call is uncertain, as TRBJ2-7 better fits the DNA end. The CDR3 has 15 amino acids. Germline V gene sequence: CDR1 MDHEN, CDR2 SYDVKM. Here the CDR3 reads CASSLPQARPYEQYF. In DNA, the CDR3 is TGTGCCAGCAGTTTACCCCAGGCGCGACCCTACGAGCAGTACTTC.

The CDR3 region is CASSRPGQGLYEQYF. As DNA, the CDR3 is TGTGCCAGCAGTAGACCGGGACAGGGCCTCTACGAGCAGTACTTC. This sequence joins TRBV6-1 and TRBJ2-5, with 9 nucleotides matching TRBD1. The J call may be mistaken, given a closer DNA end match to TRBJ2-7. CDR1 MNHNS and CDR2 SASEGT come from the germline V gene. The CDR3 covers 15 residues.

The rearrangement links TRBV12-5 to TRBJ1-1; no definite D call. The germline CDR1 and CDR2 sequences are LGHNT and FRNRAP. The V gene lost 6 bases and the J gene lost 1 base, with 3 bases spanning the gap. The CDR3 sequence is 11 residues long. The CDR3 region has the DNA TGTGCTAGTGGCAGGAACACTGAAGCTTTCTTT. Residues: CASGRNTEAFF.

The chain combines TRBV28 with TRBJ2-5; D may be TRBD2 (6 bases). The V gene lost 10 bases and the J gene lost 3 bases, with 18 bases spanning the gap. This CDR3 is built from 14 residues. The V gene's germline CDR1 is MDHEN and CDR2 SYDVKM. This chain's CDR3 is CAIQGSSVKETQYF. CDR3 DNA: TGTGCCATTCAGGGATCTAGCGTCAAAGAGACCCAGTACTTC.

The chain employs TRBV4-3 and TRBJ2-3; 11 bases align to TRBD2. The CDR3 has 16 residues. Germline V gene data show CDR1 as LGHNA and CDR2 as YSLEER. V gave up 4 bases and J gave up 5 bases; unmatched junction bases: 8. The CDR3 region has the DNA TGCGCCAGCAGCCCTTTTAGCGGGAGGGCGGGAGATACGCAGTATTTT. Its translation: CASSPFSGRAGDTQYF.

The rearrangement uses TRBV15 and TRBJ2-1; TRBD1 is a possible D gene (7 bases). Germline assignment: CDR1 LNHNV and CDR2 YYDKDF (reference sequence). The V end was cut by 3 bases, the J end by 2 bases, with 35 bases between. The CDR3 contains 23 residues. The DNA of the CDR3 is TGTGCCACCAGCAGTCCCATCGTTCTAGACAGGGCGGTGCGGGACGGCACCTACAATGAGCAGTTCTTC. Its translation: CATSSPIVLDRAVRDGTYNEQFF.

The chain combines TRBV25-1 with TRBJ1-1; D might be TRBD1 (5 bases). The CDR3 loop spans 15 amino acids. The V end lost 7 bases, the J end lost 4 bases, and 19 bases lay between the germline ends. Germline V gene sequence: CDR1 MGHDK, CDR2 SYGVNS. The CDR3 loop reads CASIRAGQTFTEAFF. DNA of the CDR3: TGTGCCAGCATCCGGGCAGGGCAGACTTTCACTGAAGCTTTCTTT. The complete variable domain, with remaining parts taken from reference TRBV25-1 and TRBJ1-1, reads EADIYQTPRYLVIGTGKKITLECSQTMGHDKMYWYQQDPGMELHLIHYSYGVNSTEKGDLSSESTVSRIRTEHFPLTLESARPSHTSQYLCASIRAGQTFTEAFFGQGTRLTVV.